This is a list of T cell receptor beta chains from one sample in a study of T cells after posttransplantation cyclophosphamide. The table came from immunoSEQ multiplex PCR; TCRdb's copy has only in-frame clones and leaves some out. Here the sample spans 9,000 to 13,000 clones, around four fifths being singletons. Sequenced material: PBMCs, taken about 1,800 days after allogeneic stem cell transplant with posttransplant cyclophosphamide. All receptors come from a female patient between 50 and 60 years old who received an allogeneic stem cell transplant from a related donor, was CMV-positive, and had no GVHD. Some T cells may have come from the graft donor. Each CDR3 is given with its conserved first and last residue. A D gene is named only where the DNA matches it firmly. Expanded clones are given a class, and other clones once, few, many or no size at all.

V gene: TRBV7-9; clone size: few; D gene: .; J gene: TRBJ1-1; CDR3 length: 16; CDR3 DNA: TGTGCCAGCAGCCCGGACCGAGGGGGAATTAACACTGAAGCTTTCTTT; CDR3 protein: CASSPDRGGINTEAFF
V gene: TRBV6-5; clone size: .; D gene: TRBD1; J gene: TRBJ2-7; CDR3 length: 14; CDR3 DNA: TGTGCCAGCAGTTACTCGAAACAGGGGGCCGAGCAGTACTTC; CDR3 protein: CASSYSKQGAEQYF
V gene: TRBV4-2; clone size: once; D gene: TRBD2; J gene: TRBJ2-7; CDR3 length: 15; CDR3 DNA: TGTGCCAGCAGCCAAGCTAGCGGGAGGGCCTACGAGCAGTACTTC; CDR3 protein: CASSQASGRAYEQYF
V gene: TRBV19; clone size: .; D gene: TRBD1; J gene: TRBJ1-2; CDR3 length: 14; CDR3 DNA: TGTGCCAGTAAGACACAGGGGACCTCTTATGGCTACACCTTC; CDR3 protein: CASKTQGTSYGYTF
V gene: TRBV6-6; clone size: .; D gene: .; J gene: TRBJ1-1; CDR3 length: 14; CDR3 DNA: TGTGCCAGCAGTTGGGGGCAGGCGAGGACTGAAGCTTTCTTT; CDR3 protein: CASSWGQARTEAFF
V gene: TRBV7-3; clone size: .; D gene: TRBD2; J gene: TRBJ2-1; CDR3 length: 15; CDR3 DNA: TGTGCCAGCAGCTTGCGGGGGAGCTCCTACAATGAGCAGTTCTTC; CDR3 protein: CASSLRGSSYNEQFF
V gene: TRBV4-2; clone size: .; D gene: TRBD1; J gene: TRBJ1-1; CDR3 length: 17; CDR3 DNA: TGTGCCAGCAGCCAGGGAGGAGGGGGCAGACCAGCCGATGAAGCTTTCTTT; CDR3 protein: CASSQGGGGRPADEAFF
V gene: TRBV10-3; clone size: .; D gene: .; J gene: TRBJ1-1; CDR3 length: 13; CDR3 DNA: TGTGCCATCAGTGAGAACGGGAACACTGAAGCTTTCTTT; CDR3 protein: CAISENGNTEAFF
V gene: TRBV5-4; clone size: .; D gene: .; J gene: TRBJ2-1; CDR3 length: 16; CDR3 DNA: TGTGCCAGCAGCTTGGGAGGGCCCTCCGACTGGGGTGAGCAGTTCTTC; CDR3 protein: CASSLGGPSDWGEQFF
V gene: TRBV28; clone size: .; D gene: .; J gene: TRBJ1-5; CDR3 length: 13; CDR3 DNA: TGTGCCAGCAGAGCTTTTAGCAATCAGCCCCAGCATTTT; CDR3 protein: CASRAFSNQPQHF
V gene: TRBV6-5; clone size: few; D gene: .; J gene: TRBJ2-7; CDR3 length: 15; CDR3 DNA: TGTGCCAGCAGAAAGACGGGTCTTTCGGACTACGAGCAGTACTTC; CDR3 protein: CASRKTGLSDYEQYF
V gene: TRBV2; clone size: .; D gene: .; J gene: TRBJ2-7; CDR3 length: 15; CDR3 DNA: TGTGCCACTGGGAGAAGCGGCGGAGGGAGCTACGAGCAGTACTTC; CDR3 protein: CATGRSGGGSYEQYF
V gene: TRBV6-5; clone size: .; D gene: TRBD1; J gene: TRBJ1-3; CDR3 length: 14; CDR3 DNA: TGTGCCAGCAGCAGACCGGGACAGGGAAACACCATATATTTT; CDR3 protein: CASSRPGQGNTIYF
V gene: TRBV27; clone size: .; D gene: TRBD2; J gene: TRBJ2-7; CDR3 length: 14; CDR3 DNA: TGTGCCAGCAGTTTATGGGGGGGACGCTACGAGCAGTACTTC; CDR3 protein: CASSLWGGRYEQYF
V gene: TRBV19; clone size: .; D gene: .; J gene: TRBJ1-2; CDR3 length: 13; CDR3 DNA: TGTGCCAGTAGGCCTACCCAGGGGACTGGCTACACCTTC; CDR3 protein: CASRPTQGTGYTF
V gene: TRBV2; clone size: .; D gene: .; J gene: TRBJ2-2; CDR3 length: 13; CDR3 DNA: TGTGCCAGCAGTTACCAGGGGAGCGGGGAGCTGTTTTTT; CDR3 protein: CASSYQGSGELFF
V gene: TRBV5-1; clone size: .; D gene: TRBD2; J gene: TRBJ2-5; CDR3 length: 14; CDR3 DNA: TGCGCCAGCAGCACGGGAGGGCGGGGAGAGACCCAGTACTTC; CDR3 protein: CASSTGGRGETQYF
V gene: TRBV19; clone size: few; D gene: .; J gene: TRBJ1-2; CDR3 length: 13; CDR3 DNA: TGTGCCAGTAGTATAAATCCCATTTATGGCTACACCTTC; CDR3 protein: CASSINPIYGYTF
V gene: TRBV7-8; clone size: once; D gene: .; J gene: TRBJ1-2; CDR3 length: 14; CDR3 DNA: TGTGCCAGCAGCTTAGGGCCAGGGGCATATGGCTACACCTTC; CDR3 protein: CASSLGPGAYGYTF
V gene: TRBV5-1; clone size: .; D gene: .; J gene: TRBJ1-4; CDR3 length: 15; CDR3 DNA: TGCGCCAGCACCCTCACTTTGGGCAGGGCTGAAAAACTGTTTTTT; CDR3 protein: CASTLTLGRAEKLFF
V gene: TRBV5-4; clone size: .; D gene: TRBD1; J gene: TRBJ2-5; CDR3 length: 15; CDR3 DNA: TGTGCCAGCAGCTTGGCAGGGGGAATGGGAGAGACCCAGTACTTC; CDR3 protein: CASSLAGGMGETQYF
V gene: TRBV5-1; clone size: .; D gene: .; J gene: TRBJ2-3; CDR3 length: 14; CDR3 DNA: TGCGCCAGCTGCTTTGGAGGGGAAACAGATACGCAGTATTTT; CDR3 protein: CASCFGGETDTQYF
V gene: TRBV18; clone size: .; D gene: .; J gene: TRBJ1-2; CDR3 length: 14; CDR3 DNA: TGTGCCAGCTCACCGGGACTCAGGGAACATGGCTACACCTTC; CDR3 protein: CASSPGLREHGYTF
V gene: TRBV15; clone size: .; D gene: TRBD1; J gene: TRBJ1-4; CDR3 length: 15; CDR3 DNA: TGTGCCACCAGCACTCAGACAGGGGGCAGGGAAAAACTGTTTTTT; CDR3 protein: CATSTQTGGREKLFF